These 32 T cell receptor beta chains originate from one sample sequenced in a study of OX40 agonist ivuxolimab in advanced cancers. Assay: immunoSEQ multiplex PCR; the TCRdb copy retains only in-frame clones and omits some. Among some 77,000 clones listed, about 93% were seen once. The specimen comprised CD4+ or CD8+ T cells sorted from blood, sampled in a trial of the OX40 agonist ivuxolimab. The receptors stem from an adult with an advanced solid tumor such as melanoma, head and neck, liver or kidney cancer.

The genes are TRBV2 and TRBJ1-1; 8 nucleotides align to TRBD1. V lost 6 bases and J lost 6; bases outside the gene matches: 3. Germline V lookup: CDR1 SNHLY, CDR2 FYNNEI. This CDR3 has 12 amino acids. The CDR3: CASSQQGAEAFF. Here the CDR3 DNA reads TGTGCCAGCAGCCAACAGGGGGCTGAAGCTTTCTTT.

This sequence joins TRBV7-2 and TRBJ2-1, with TRBD1 as a possible D gene (5 bases). This CDR3 has 13 residues. The germline CDR1 and CDR2 sequences are SGHTA and FQGNSA. The ends were cut back, 3 bases at V and 5 bases at J, with 8 bases in the middle. The CDR3 loop reads CASSFSRDNEQFF. For the CDR3, the DNA is TGTGCCAGCAGCTTTTCCAGGGACAATGAGCAGTTCTTC.

The chain combines TRBV5-6 with TRBJ2-7; D uncertain. Germline-derived CDR1 and CDR2 are SGHDT and YYEEEE. V was clipped by 2 bases and J by 5 bases, with 8 bases between them. This CDR3 is 12 amino acids long. Here the CDR3 DNA reads TGTGCCAGCAGCTTTGTAAGAAACGAGCAGTACTTC. As protein: CASSFVRNEQYF.

J is TRBJ2-7 and V is TRBV6-5; D is possibly TRBD2 (6 bases). The germline CDR1 and CDR2 sequences are MNHEY and SVGAGI. The CDR3 covers 14 residues. V shed 6 bases and J shed 6 bases, with 18 bases lying between them. CDR3 coding DNA: TGTGCCAGCAGCCCCCCGGGGGTAAAAAGCGAGCAGTACTTC. This translates into CASSPPGVKSEQYF.

The CDR3 DNA reads TGTGCCAGCAGCGTCCGGGAGACCCAGTACTTC. It specifies CASSVRETQYF. The chain links TRBV5-6 to TRBJ2-5; D call uncertain. The CDR3 is 11 amino acids. Germline values: CDR1 SGHDT, CDR2 YYEEEE. Trimming shortened V by 4 bases and J by 5 bases, and 6 bases separated the two germline ends.

This clone was recorded once. V and J are TRBV7-8 and TRBJ1-1, with D unresolved. The V gene lost 7 bases and the J gene lost 1 base, with 10 bases spanning the gap. There are 13 residues in the CDR3. Germline CDR1 and CDR2: SGHVS and FQNEAQ. The CDR3 region has the DNA TGTGCCAGCAACAAACAACAGAACACTGAAGCTTTCTTT. Its translation is CASNKQQNTEAFF.

The V call is TRBV19, the J call TRBJ1-2; TRBD1 is a possible D gene (6 bases). Germline lookup yields CDR1 LNHDA and CDR2 SQIVND (reference sequence). The V and J ends lost 8 bases and 3 bases respectively, with 16 bases between them. The CDR3 has 14 residues. The CDR3 DNA follows: TGTGCCAGTGGGGGTTCTGGACAGTACTATGGCTACACCTTC. Its translation: CASGGSGQYYGYTF.

The chain links TRBV7-2 to TRBJ2-1; D is perhaps TRBD1 (6 bases). V was shortened by 2 bases and J by 7 bases, with 15 bases between the two germline ends. The CDR3 loop spans 15 amino acids. CDR1 is SGHTA, CDR2 FQGNSA, per germline. CDR3 amino acids: CASSLQSGVKNEQFF. DNA of the CDR3: TGTGCCAGCAGCTTACAGTCAGGGGTCAAGAATGAGCAGTTCTTC. Using reference TRBV7-2 and TRBJ2-1 for the parts outside the CDR3, the full variable domain is GAGVSQSPSNKVTEKGKDVELRCDPISGHTALYWYRQSLGQGLEFLIYFQGNSAPDKSGLPSDRFSAERTGGSVSTLTIQRTQQEDSAVYLCASSLQSGVKNEQFFGPGTRLTVL.

This clone was seen just once. The rearrangement links TRBV2 to TRBJ2-7; TRBD2 is a possible D gene (7 bases). Germline V gene sequence: CDR1 SNHLY, CDR2 FYNNEI. V was shortened by 2 bases and J by 6 bases, with 14 bases between the two germline ends. The CDR3 is 14 residues long. CDR3: CASSESEGGSEQYF. In nucleotides, the CDR3 is TGTGCCAGCAGTGAATCGGAGGGGGGGAGCGAGCAGTACTTC.

The chain joins TRBV5-1 to TRBJ1-1; 9 nucleotides line up with TRBD1. Germline assignment: CDR1 SGHRS and CDR2 YFSETQ. This CDR3 has 13 amino acids. V dropped 4 bases and J dropped 7; count of bases not matched to a gene: 5. In DNA form, the CDR3 reads TGCGCCAGCAGCGCCGGGACAGGGAGTGAAGCTTTCTTT. It specifies CASSAGTGSEAFF.

The rearrangement joins TRBV9 to TRBJ2-5; D ambiguous. With 3 bases removed from V and 5 bases from J, the gap between germline ends came to 14 bases. This CDR3 region has 14 residues. CDR1 and CDR2 (germline): SGDLS, YYNGEE. The CDR3 sequence is CASSARRAGETQYF. Here the CDR3 DNA reads TGTGCCAGCAGCGCCAGAAGGGCTGGGGAGACCCAGTACTTC.

The rearrangement joins TRBV11-2 to TRBJ2-7; TRBD1 aligns across 10 bases. The junction had 15 bases not matched to a gene; V was cut back by 5 bases and J by 5 bases. The germline V gene encodes CDR1 SGHAT and CDR2 FQNNGV. The CDR3 is made up of 17 amino acids. The CDR3 nucleotides are TGTGCCAGCAGCAGCTACTCCGGGACAGGGGTGGCGCACGAGCAGTACTTC. This translates into CASSSYSGTGVAHEQYF.

The CDR3 DNA reads as TGTGCCAGCTCACAGATACTAAACGACAATGAGCAGTTCTTC. It codes for CASSQILNDNEQFF. J is TRBJ2-1 and V is TRBV18; D unclear. The CDR3 is 14 residues long. The V and J ends lost 4 bases and 5 bases respectively, with 12 bases between them. Germline V CDR1 and CDR2: KGHSH, LQKENI. Complete variable domain (other parts from reference TRBV18 and TRBJ2-1): NAGVMQNPRHLVRRRGQEARLRCSPMKGHSHVYWYRQLPEEGLKFMVYLQKENIIDESGMPKERFSAEFPKEGPSILRIQQVVRGDSAAYFCASSQILNDNEQFFGPGTRLTVL.

The chain carries TRBV4-3 and TRBJ1-5; D gene uncertain. Looked up from germline, CDR1 is LGHNA and CDR2 is YSLEER. CDR3 length: 13 residues. With 0 bases removed from V and 5 bases from J, the gap between germline ends came to 5 bases. The CDR3 DNA reads TGCGCCAGCAGCCAAGATTTCCATCAGCCCCAGCATTTT. Amino acid sequence: CASSQDFHQPQHF.

The J gene is TRBJ2-2, the V gene TRBV18, with D hard to call. This CDR3 spans 13 amino acids. Trimming took off 5 bases at V and 2 bases at J, with 6 bases between the two ends. Germline assignment: CDR1 KGHSH and CDR2 LQKENI. The CDR3 DNA follows: TGTGCCAGCTCAGGGGTCAACACCGGGGAGCTGTTTTTT. Protein: CASSGVNTGELFF.

The rearrangement links TRBV2 to TRBJ2-1, with TRBD2 matching 8 bases. This CDR3 contains 14 residues. The germline V gene encodes CDR1 SNHLY and CDR2 FYNNEI. V dropped 3 bases and J dropped 7; count of bases not matched to a gene: 5. CDR3 residues: CASSDTSGSNEQFF. CDR3 coding DNA: TGTGCCAGCAGTGACACCAGCGGGAGTAATGAGCAGTTCTTC.

The rearrangement links TRBV9 to TRBJ1-4, with D maybe TRBD1 (6 bases). This CDR3 has 15 residues. The germline gives CDR1 SGDLS, CDR2 YYNGEE. V lost 3 bases and J 4 bases, leaving 13 bases between the germline ends. CDR3 residues: CASSAVGGRNEKLFF. The CDR3 DNA sequence: TGTGCCAGCAGCGCAGTTGGGGGCCGTAATGAAAAACTGTTTTTT.

The chain uses TRBV30 and TRBJ2-7; D is uncertain. The CDR3 contains 12 residues. Germline V gene sequence: CDR1 GTSNPN, CDR2 SVGIG (reference sequence). Trimming took off 3 bases at V and 1 base at J, with 7 bases between the two ends. The DNA of the CDR3 is TGTGCCTGGAGCATAAATTCCTACGAGCAGTACTTC. Its protein is CAWSINSYEQYF.

This chain connects TRBV4-1 to TRBJ1-5; 10 bases match TRBD1. CDR3 length: 16 amino acids. Trimming removed 3 bases from V and 6 bases from J; junction bases left unmatched: 8. Per germline, CDR1 MGHRA and CDR2 YSYEKL. CDR3 nucleotide sequence: TGCGCCAGCAGCCAGACGACAGGGGGCAACGGTCAGCCCCAGCATTTT. This codes for CASSQTTGGNGQPQHF.

In its sample, this clone was seen a few times. J is TRBJ1-2 and V is TRBV7-3; no clear D. CDR1 and CDR2 (germline): SGHTA, FQGTGA. The CDR3 contains 14 residues. V lost 5 bases, J lost 8 bases, and 18 bases lay in between. Written as DNA, the CDR3 is TGTGCCAGCAGCCCCTCGACCGCCCCGGAGGGCTACACCTTC. It yields the protein CASSPSTAPEGYTF.

The genes are TRBV5-4 and TRBJ2-5, with 8 bases that match TRBD2. Germline CDR1 SGHNT, CDR2 YYREEE (reference sequence). The CDR3 consists of 15 residues. J gave up 11 bases and V 1 base, and 13 bases lay outside the gene matches. Written as DNA, the CDR3 is TGTGCCAGCAGCTTGTCAGGAGCGGGAGTTGTTTCTCAGTACTTC. It translates to CASSLSGAGVVSQYF.

The gene calls are TRBV7-6 and TRBJ1-6; weak D call: TRBD1 (5 bases). The CDR3 is 16 amino acids. V was trimmed by 1 base and J by 9 bases, leaving 16 bases between them. CDR1 SGHVS and CDR2 FNYEAQ come from the germline V gene. The CDR3 spells CASSLEAGKGGSPLHF. DNA of the CDR3: TGTGCCAGCAGCTTAGAGGCAGGGAAAGGCGGTTCACCCCTCCACTTT.

The chain couples TRBV7-8 to TRBJ1-4; 9 bases are a match to TRBD1. This CDR3 is 16 amino acids long. Trimming cost V 1 base and J 4 bases; bases outside gene matches: 4. CDR1 and CDR2 from the germline V gene are SGHVS and FQNEAQ. This CDR3 is CASSLGTGADNEKLFF. The CDR3 DNA reads as TGTGCCAGCAGCTTAGGGACAGGGGCGGATAATGAAAAACTGTTTTTT.

The chain employs TRBV7-2 and TRBJ1-1; no clear D. V lost 4 bases and J lost 2, with 8 bases in between. The CDR3 spans 13 residues. From germline, CDR1 is SGHTA and CDR2 FQGNSA. The CDR3 region is CASSSGPNTEAFF. The CDR3 nucleotides are TGTGCCAGCAGCTCCGGACCTAACACTGAAGCTTTCTTT.

The rearrangement links TRBV6-1 to TRBJ2-4; a weak D match, TRBD1 (6 bases). V lost 8 bases and J 8 bases, leaving 19 bases between the germline ends. The CDR3 loop spans 14 amino acids. CDR1 and CDR2 from the germline V gene are MNHNS and SASEGT. The CDR3 protein is CASPPAGAEDIQYF. As DNA, the CDR3 is TGTGCCAGCCCCCCCGCAGGGGCGGAAGACATTCAGTACTTC.

A single count supports this clone. The chain couples TRBV6-1 to TRBJ1-1; 8 bases are shared with TRBD1. Germline V gene sequence: CDR1 MNHNS, CDR2 SASEGT. CDR3 length: 15 residues. The J segment lost 5 bases and the V segment lost 1 base, leaving 6 bases of the junction unmatched. CDR3 region: CASSEEWTGRTEAFF. The CDR3 DNA sequence: TGTGCCAGCAGTGAAGAGTGGACAGGGCGGACTGAAGCTTTCTTT.

The CDR3 DNA is TGTGCCAGCAGCCTCGGACAGTCAGCTTTTAACACTGAAGCTTTCTTT. Its protein is CASSLGQSAFNTEAFF. The chain recombines TRBV7-9 with TRBJ1-1, with D possibly TRBD1 on 6 matching bases. V was clipped by 5 bases and J by 2 bases, with 18 bases between them. CDR3 length: 16 amino acids. The germline CDR1 and CDR2 sequences are SEHNR and FQNEAQ (reference sequence).

The chain has TRBV5-4 and TRBJ2-1; 8 nucleotides agree with TRBD1. Germline CDR1 reads SGHNT; CDR2 reads YYREEE (reference sequence). J lost 12 bases, V lost 2 bases, and 4 bases had no gene match. The CDR3 has 12 amino acids. The CDR3 DNA reads as TGTGCCAGCAGCTTACCCGGGACAGGGCAGTTCTTC. It yields the protein CASSLPGTGQFF.

This chain joins TRBV27 and TRBJ2-7, with D uncertain. CDR3 length equals 11 residues. Looked up from germline, CDR1 is MNHEY and CDR2 is SMNVEV (reference sequence). V was shortened by 6 bases and J by 6 bases, with 9 bases between the two germline ends. The CDR3 protein is CASRTVGEQYF. DNA for the CDR3: TGTGCCAGCAGAACCGTAGGCGAGCAGTACTTC.

CDR3 nucleotide sequence: TGTGCCAGCAGCCAAGTGGGAGAGACCAGCTATGGCTACACCTTC. Residues: CASSQVGETSYGYTF. The V call is TRBV4-2, the J call TRBJ1-2; D is unresolved. This CDR3 has 15 residues. Germline V lookup: CDR1 LGHNA, CDR2 YNFKEQ. V gave up 1 base and J gave up 4 bases, with 13 bases separating them.

V gene TRBV7-8 combines with J gene TRBJ1-1, with TRBD1 as a possible D gene (5 bases). Trimming shortened V by 1 base and J by 4 bases, and 16 bases separated the two germline ends. CDR1 and CDR2 from the germline V gene are SGHVS and FQNEAQ. This CDR3 region has 16 residues. CDR3 in amino acids: CASSLVGGRVLTEAFF. DNA for the CDR3: TGTGCCAGCAGCTTAGTTGGGGGACGAGTGCTCACTGAAGCTTTCTTT.

The chain uses TRBV20-1 and TRBJ1-6, with D hard to call. This CDR3 contains 11 residues. Trimming pared 6 bases from V and 10 bases from J, leaving 10 bases between. Germline CDR1 DFQATT, CDR2 SNEGSKA (reference sequence). The CDR3 loop is CSAPLGSPLHF. The CDR3 DNA follows: TGCAGTGCCCCCCTTGGATCACCCCTCCACTTT.